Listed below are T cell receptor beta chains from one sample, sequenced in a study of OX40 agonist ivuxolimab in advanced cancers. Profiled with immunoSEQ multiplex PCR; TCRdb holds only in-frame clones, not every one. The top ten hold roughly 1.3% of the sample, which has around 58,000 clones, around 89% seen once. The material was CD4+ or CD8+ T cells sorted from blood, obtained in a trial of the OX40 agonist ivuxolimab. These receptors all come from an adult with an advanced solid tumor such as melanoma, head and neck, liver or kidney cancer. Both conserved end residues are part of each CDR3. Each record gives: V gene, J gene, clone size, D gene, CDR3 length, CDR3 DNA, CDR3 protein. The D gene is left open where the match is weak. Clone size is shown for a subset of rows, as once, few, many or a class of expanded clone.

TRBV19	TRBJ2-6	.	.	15	TGTGCCAGTAGTATACAGGAGGCTGGGGCCAACGTCCTGACTTTC	CASSIQEAGANVLTF
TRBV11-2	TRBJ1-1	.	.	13	TGTGCCAGCAGCTCGGGAGAGGCCACTGAAGCTTTCTTT	CASSSGEATEAFF
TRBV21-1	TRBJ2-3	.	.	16	TGTGCCAGCAGCCTTCGACTAGCGGGGAGGGCAGATACGCAGTATTTT	CASSLRLAGRADTQYF
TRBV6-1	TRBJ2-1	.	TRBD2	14	TGTGCCAGCAGTGGGCGGGAGGGGAGCGGTGAGCAGTTCTTC	CASSGREGSGEQFF
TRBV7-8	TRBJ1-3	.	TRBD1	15	TGTGCCAGCGGACCTACAGGGGGCTCTGGAAACACCATATATTTT	CASGPTGGSGNTIYF
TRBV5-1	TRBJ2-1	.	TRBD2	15	TGCGCCAGCAGCCCGGGGACTAGCGTAGACAATGAGCAGTTCTTC	CASSPGTSVDNEQFF
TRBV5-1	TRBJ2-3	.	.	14	TGCGCCAGCAGCTTGGGACAGAGCGTTGATACGCAGTATTTT	CASSLGQSVDTQYF
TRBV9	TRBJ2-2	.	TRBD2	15	TGTGCCAGCAGCGCCCAACTAGCGGGGGACGGGGAGCTGTTTTTT	CASSAQLAGDGELFF
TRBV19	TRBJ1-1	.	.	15	TGTGCCAGTAGGCCCTACAGGGAGGGGGACACTGAAGCTTTCTTT	CASRPYREGDTEAFF
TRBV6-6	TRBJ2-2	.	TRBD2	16	TGTGCCAGCAGTTACGGGGGTAGCGGGAGGGGCGGGGAGCTGTTTTTT	CASSYGGSGRGGELFF
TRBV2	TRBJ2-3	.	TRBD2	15	TGTGCCAGCCAGACTAGCTGGGCTAGCACAGATACGCAGTATTTT	CASQTSWASTDTQYF
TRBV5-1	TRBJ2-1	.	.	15	TGCGCCAGCAGCTTGGCAGGCCAGTCATACAATGAGCAGTTCTTC	CASSLAGQSYNEQFF
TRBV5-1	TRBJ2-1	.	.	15	TGCGCCAGCAGTCAGGACCCCTCAGTACACAATGAGCAGTTCTTC	CASSQDPSVHNEQFF
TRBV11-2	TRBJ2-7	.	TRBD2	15	TGTGCCAGCAGCTTAGCGACTAGCGGGAGTTACGAGCAGTACTTC	CASSLATSGSYEQYF
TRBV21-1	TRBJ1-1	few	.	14	TGTGCCAGCAGCATGCGACAGGATAACACTGAAGCTTTCTTT	CASSMRQDNTEAFF
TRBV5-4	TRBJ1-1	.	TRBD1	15	TGTGCCAGCAGCGCGGCCGGGACAGGGAGCACTGAAGCTTTCTTT	CASSAAGTGSTEAFF